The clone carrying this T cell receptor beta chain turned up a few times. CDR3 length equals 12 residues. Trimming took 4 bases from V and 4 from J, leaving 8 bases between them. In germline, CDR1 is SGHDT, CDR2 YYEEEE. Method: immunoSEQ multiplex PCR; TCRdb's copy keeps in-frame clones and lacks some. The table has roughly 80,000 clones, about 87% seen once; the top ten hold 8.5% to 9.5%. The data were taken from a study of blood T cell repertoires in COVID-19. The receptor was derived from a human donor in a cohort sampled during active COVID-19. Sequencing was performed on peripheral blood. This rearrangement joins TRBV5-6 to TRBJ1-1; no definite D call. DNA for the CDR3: TGTGCCAGCAGCCAGGCGGGCACTGAAGCTTTCTTT. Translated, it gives CASSQAGTEAFF.